This paragraph covers one TCR beta chain sequence. Its antigen is still unknown. These data belong to a study of regulatory T cells in long-lasting Graves disease. Study-wide results and limits: Persistent Graves' patients showed a TCR diversity that was lower than that of newly diagnosed ones. Only peripheral blood was studied, not thyroid tissue. A reduction in accuracy may have resulted from the small sample size. TRBV28, TRBJ1-2 and TRBJ2-5 were favored in persistent disease.

CDR1 and CDR2 (germline): ENHRY, SYGVKD. J was trimmed by 1 base and V by 9 bases; bases with no gene match: 8. The CDR3 covers 16 residues. Time point described: persistent/refractory GD, antithyroid drugs over 5 years with positive TRAb. The TCR library was prepared using RNA isolated from PBMCs. Relying on iRepertoire HTBI primers and Arm-PCR of CDR3 regions, the team built TCR beta libraries. MiXCR, run by TCRdb on the multiplex PCR reads, gives a single entry per CDR3 protein. The table includes roughly 300,000 distinct CDR3 sequences, 22% detected once. This specimen consisted of peripheral blood mononuclear cells (PBMCs), obtained when the disease was refractory, from a patient treated with antithyroid drugs. This receptor was taken from a female donor with Graves disease. This rearrangement joins TRBV10-3 to TRBJ2-7; 14 bases are a match to TRBD2. The CDR3 here is CAITGTSGSSSYEQYF. The CDR3 nucleotides are TGTGCCATTACGGGGACTAGCGGGAGTTCTTCCTACGAGCAGTACTTC.